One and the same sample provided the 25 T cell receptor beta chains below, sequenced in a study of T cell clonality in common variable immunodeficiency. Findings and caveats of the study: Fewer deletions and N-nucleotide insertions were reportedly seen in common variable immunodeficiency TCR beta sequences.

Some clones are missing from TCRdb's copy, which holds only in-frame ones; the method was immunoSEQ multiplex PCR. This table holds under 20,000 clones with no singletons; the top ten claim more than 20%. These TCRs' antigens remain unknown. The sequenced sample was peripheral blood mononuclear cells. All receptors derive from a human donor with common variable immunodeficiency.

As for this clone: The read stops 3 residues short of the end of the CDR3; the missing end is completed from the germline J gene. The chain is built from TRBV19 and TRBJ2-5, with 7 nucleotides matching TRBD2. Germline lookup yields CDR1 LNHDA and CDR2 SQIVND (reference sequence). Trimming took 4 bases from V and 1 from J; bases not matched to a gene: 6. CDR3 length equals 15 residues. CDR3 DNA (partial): TGTGCCAGTAGTACCCGACTAGCAGGCCAAGAGACC. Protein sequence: CASSTRLAGQET. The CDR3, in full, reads CASSTRLAGQETQYF.

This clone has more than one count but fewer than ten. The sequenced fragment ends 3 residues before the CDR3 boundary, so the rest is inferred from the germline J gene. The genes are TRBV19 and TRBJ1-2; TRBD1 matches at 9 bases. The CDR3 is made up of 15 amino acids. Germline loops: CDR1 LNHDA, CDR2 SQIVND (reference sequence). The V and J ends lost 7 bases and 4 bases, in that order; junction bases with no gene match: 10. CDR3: CASKGQGPLGYGYTF. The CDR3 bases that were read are TGTGCCAGTAAGGGACAGGGTCCCCTCGGCTATGGC.

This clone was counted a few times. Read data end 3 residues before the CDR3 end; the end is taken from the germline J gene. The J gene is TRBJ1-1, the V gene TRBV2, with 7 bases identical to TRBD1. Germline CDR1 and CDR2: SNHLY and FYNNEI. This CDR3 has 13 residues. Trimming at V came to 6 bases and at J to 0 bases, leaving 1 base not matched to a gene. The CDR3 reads CASSDRVNTEAFF. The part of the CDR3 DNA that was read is TGTGCCAGCAGCGACAGGGTGAACACTGAA.

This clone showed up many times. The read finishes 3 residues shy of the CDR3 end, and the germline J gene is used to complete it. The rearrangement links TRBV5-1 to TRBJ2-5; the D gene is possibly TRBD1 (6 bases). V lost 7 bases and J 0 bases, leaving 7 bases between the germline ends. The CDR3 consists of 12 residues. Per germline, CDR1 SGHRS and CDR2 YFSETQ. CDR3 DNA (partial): TGCGCCAGCCGGACAGACCAAGAGACC. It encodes CASRTDQET. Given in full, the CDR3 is CASRTDQETQYF.

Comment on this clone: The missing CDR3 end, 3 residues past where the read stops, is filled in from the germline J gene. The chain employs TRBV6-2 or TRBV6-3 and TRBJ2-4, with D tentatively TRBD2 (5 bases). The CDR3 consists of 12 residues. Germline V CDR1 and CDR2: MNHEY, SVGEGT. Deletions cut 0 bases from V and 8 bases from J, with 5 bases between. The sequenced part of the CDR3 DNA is TGTGCCAGCAGTTACTCGCGGGACATT. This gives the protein CASSYSRDI. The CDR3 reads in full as CASSYSRDIQYF.

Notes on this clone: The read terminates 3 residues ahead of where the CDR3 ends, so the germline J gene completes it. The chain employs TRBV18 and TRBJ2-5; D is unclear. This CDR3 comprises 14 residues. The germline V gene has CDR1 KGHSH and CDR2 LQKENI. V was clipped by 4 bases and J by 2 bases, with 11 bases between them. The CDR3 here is CASSRYNLQETQYF. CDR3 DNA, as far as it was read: TGTGCCAGCTCACGATATAACTTACAAGAGACC.

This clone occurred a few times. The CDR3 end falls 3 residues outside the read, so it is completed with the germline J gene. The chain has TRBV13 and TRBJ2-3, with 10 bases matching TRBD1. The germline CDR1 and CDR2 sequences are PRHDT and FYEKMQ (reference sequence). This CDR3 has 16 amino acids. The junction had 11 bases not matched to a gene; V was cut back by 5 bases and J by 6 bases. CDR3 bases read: TGTGCCAGCAGCCCCGTAGGACAGGGGGTTCCGGATACG. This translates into CASSPVGQGVPDT. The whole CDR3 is CASSPVGQGVPDTQYF.

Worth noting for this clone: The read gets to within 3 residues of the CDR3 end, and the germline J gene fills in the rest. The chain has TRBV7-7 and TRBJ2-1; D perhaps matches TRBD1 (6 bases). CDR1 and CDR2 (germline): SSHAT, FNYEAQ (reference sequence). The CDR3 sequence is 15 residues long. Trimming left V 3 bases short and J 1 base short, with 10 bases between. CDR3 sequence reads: CASSFGRGSYNEQFF. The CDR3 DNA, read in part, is TGTGCCAGCAGCTTTGGCAGGGGTTCCTACAATGAG.

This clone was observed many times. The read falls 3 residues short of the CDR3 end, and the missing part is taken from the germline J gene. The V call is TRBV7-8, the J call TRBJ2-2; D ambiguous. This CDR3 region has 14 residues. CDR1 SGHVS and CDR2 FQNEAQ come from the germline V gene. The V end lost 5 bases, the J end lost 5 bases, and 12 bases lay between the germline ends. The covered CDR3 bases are TGTGCCAGCAGCATCACCGGGTGGACCGGGGAG. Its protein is CASSITGWTGE. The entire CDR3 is CASSITGWTGELFF.

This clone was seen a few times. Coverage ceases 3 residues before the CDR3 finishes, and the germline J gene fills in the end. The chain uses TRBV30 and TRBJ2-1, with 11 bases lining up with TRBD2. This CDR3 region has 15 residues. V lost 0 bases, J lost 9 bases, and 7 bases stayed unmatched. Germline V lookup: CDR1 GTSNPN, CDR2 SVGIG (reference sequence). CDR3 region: CAWSVYAGLAGEQFF. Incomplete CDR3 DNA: TGTGCCTGGAGTGTATACGCCGGACTAGCGGGTGAG. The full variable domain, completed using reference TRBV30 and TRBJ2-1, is SQTIHQWPATLVQPVGSPLSLECTVEGTSNPNLYWYRQAAGRGLQLLFYSVGIGQISSEVPQNLSASRPQDRQFILSSKKLLLSDSGFYLCAWSVYAGLAGEQFFGPGTRLTVL.

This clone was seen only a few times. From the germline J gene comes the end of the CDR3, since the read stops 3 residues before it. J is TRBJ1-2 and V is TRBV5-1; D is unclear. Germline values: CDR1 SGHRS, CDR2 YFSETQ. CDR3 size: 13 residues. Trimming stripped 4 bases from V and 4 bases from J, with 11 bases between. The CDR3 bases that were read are TGCGCCAGCAGCCCCGAGGGCACCTATGGC. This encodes CASSPEGTYG. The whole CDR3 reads CASSPEGTYGYTF.

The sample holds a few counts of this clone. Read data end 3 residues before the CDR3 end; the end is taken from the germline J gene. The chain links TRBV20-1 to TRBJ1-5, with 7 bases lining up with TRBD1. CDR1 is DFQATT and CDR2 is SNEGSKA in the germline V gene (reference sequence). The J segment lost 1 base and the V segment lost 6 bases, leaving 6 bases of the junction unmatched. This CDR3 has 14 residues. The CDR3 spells CSATRGESNQPQHF. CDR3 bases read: TGCAGTGCAACCAGGGGGGAGAGCAATCAGCCC.

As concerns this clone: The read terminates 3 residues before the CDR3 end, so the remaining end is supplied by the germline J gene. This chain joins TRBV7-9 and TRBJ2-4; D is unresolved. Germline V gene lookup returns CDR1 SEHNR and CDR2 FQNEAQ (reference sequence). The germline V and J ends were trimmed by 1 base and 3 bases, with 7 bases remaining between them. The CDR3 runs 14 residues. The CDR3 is CASSLVGYKNIQYF. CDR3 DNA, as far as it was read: TGTGCCAGCAGCTTAGTAGGGTACAAAAACATT.

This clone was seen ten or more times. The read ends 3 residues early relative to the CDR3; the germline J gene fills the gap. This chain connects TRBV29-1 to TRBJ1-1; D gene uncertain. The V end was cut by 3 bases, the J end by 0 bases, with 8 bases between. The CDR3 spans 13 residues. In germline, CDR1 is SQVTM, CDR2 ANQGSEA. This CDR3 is CSVEYKMNTEAFF. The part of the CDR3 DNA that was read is TGCAGCGTTGAGTACAAGATGAACACTGAA.

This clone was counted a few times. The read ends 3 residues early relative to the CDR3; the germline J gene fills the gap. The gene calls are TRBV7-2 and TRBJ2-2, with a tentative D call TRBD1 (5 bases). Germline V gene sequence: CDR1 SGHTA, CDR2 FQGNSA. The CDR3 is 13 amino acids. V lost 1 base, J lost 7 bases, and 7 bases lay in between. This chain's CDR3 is CASSLVGDGELFF. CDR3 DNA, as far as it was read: TGTGCCAGCAGCTTAGTAGGGGACGGGGAG.

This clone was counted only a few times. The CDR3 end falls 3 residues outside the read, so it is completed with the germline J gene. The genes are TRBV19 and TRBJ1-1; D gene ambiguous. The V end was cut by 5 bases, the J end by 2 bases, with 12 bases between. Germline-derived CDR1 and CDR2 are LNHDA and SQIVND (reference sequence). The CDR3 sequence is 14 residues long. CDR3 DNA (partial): TGTGCCAGTAGTTCGCGGGCCTCCAACACTGAA. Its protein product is CASSSRASNTE. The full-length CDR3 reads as CASSSRASNTEAFF.

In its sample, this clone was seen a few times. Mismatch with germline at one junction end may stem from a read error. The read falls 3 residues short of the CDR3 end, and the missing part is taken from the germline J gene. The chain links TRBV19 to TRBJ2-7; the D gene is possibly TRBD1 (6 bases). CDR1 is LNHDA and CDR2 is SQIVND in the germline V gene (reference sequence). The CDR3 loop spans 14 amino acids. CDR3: CVSSSGTHSYEQYF. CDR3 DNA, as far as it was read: TGTGTCAGTAGTTCCGGGACACATTCCTACGAG.

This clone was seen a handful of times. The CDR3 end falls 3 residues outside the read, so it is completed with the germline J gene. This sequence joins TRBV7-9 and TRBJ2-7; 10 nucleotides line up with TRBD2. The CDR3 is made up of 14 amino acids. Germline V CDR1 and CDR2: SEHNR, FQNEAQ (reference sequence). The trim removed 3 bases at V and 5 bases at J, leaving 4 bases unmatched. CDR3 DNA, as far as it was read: TGTGCCAGCAGCTTCCCGGGACTAGCGAACGAG. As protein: CASSFPGLANE. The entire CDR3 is CASSFPGLANEQYF. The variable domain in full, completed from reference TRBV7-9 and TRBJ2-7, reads DTGVSQNPRHKITKRGQNVTFRCDPISEHNRLYWYRQTLGQGPEFLTYFQNEAQLEKSRLLSDRFSAERPKGSFSTLEIQRTEQGDSAMYLCASSFPGLANEQYFGPGTRLTVT.

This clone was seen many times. The CDR3 reads CSARVSGGTNNSPLHF. The sequenced CDR3 bases are TGCAGTGCTAGAGTTTCCGGGGGTACTAATAATTCACCC. This rearrangement joins TRBV20-1 to TRBJ1-6; tentatively, D is TRBD1 (5 bases). Read coverage stops 3 residues before the CDR3 terminus; the germline J gene supplies the remainder. CDR1 is DFQATT, CDR2 SNEGSKA, per germline (reference sequence). CDR3 length: 16 amino acids. The V end was cut by 1 base, the J end by 5 bases, with 15 bases between.

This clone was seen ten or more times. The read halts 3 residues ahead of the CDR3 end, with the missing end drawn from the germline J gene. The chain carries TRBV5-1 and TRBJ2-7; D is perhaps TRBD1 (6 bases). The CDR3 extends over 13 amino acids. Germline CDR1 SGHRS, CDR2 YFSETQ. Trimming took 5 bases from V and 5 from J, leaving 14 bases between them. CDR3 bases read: TGCGCCAGCAGACCCGCCAGGGGAAACGAG. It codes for CASRPARGNE. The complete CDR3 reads CASRPARGNEQYF. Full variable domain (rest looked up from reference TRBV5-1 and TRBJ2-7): KAGVTQTPRYLIKTRGQQVTLSCSPISGHRSVSWYQQTPGQGLQFLFEYFSETQRNKGNFPGRFSGRQFSNSRSEMNVSTLELGDSALYLCASRPARGNEQYFGPGTRLTVT.

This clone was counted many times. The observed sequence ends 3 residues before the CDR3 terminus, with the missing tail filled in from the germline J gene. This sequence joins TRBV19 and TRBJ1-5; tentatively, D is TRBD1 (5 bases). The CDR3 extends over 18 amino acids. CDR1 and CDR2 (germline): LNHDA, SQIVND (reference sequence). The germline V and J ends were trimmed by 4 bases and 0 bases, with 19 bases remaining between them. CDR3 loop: CASSSRHRDFYSNQPQHF. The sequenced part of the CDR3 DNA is TGTGCCAGTAGTAGCCGACACCGGGACTTTTATAGCAATCAGCCC. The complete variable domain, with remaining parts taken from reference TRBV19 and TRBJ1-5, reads DGGITQSPKYLFRKEGQNVTLSCEQNLNHDAMYWYRQDPGQGLRLIYYSQIVNDFQKGDIAEGYSVSREKKESFPLTVTSAQKNPTAFYLCASSSRHRDFYSNQPQHFGDGTRLSIL.

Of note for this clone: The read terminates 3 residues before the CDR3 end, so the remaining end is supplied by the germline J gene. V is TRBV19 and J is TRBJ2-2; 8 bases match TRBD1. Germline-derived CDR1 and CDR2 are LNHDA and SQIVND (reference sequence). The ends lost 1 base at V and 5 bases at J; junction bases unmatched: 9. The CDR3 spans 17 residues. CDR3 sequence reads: CASSIGRQGIWTGELFF. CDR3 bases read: TGTGCCAGTAGTATAGGAAGACAGGGGATCTGGACCGGGGAG. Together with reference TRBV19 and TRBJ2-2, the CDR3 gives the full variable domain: DGGITQSPKYLFRKEGQNVTLSCEQNLNHDAMYWYRQDPGQGLRLIYYSQIVNDFQKGDIAEGYSVSREKKESFPLTVTSAQKNPTAFYLCASSIGRQGIWTGELFFGEGSRLTVL.

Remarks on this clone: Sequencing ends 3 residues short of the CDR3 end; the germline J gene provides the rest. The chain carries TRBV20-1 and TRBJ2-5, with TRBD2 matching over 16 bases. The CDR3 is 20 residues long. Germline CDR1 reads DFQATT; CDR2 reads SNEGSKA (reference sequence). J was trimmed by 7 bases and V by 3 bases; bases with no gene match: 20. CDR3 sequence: CSASTIYGTSGRALAGTQYF. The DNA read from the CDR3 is TGCAGTGCTAGTACCATATACGGGACTAGCGGGAGGGCCTTGGCAGGGACC.

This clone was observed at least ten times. The DNA read from the CDR3 is TGTGCCAGCAGCTTCCTTGGACAGTTGGAAAACATT. It is translated as CASSFLGQLENI. The full CDR3 sequence reads CASSFLGQLENIQYF. The rearrangement uses TRBV11-2 and TRBJ2-4, with a tentative D call TRBD1 (6 bases). The CDR3 is cut off 3 residues early in the read; its end comes from the germline J gene. V was cut by 3 bases and J by 5 bases, with 14 bases left in between. The V gene's germline CDR1 is SGHAT and CDR2 FQNNGV. The CDR3 is 15 amino acids.

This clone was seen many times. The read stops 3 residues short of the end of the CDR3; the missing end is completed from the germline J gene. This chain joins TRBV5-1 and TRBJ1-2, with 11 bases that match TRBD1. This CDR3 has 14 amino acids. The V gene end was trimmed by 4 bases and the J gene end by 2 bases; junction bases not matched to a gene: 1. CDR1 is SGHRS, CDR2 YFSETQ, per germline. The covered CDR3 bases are TGCGCCAGCAGCAGGACAGGGGGCAACTATGGC. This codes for CASSRTGGNYG. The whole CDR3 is CASSRTGGNYGYTF.